The sequence of this T cell receptor (beta chain) was determined in a study of T cell changes during pregnancy in multiple sclerosis. This clone was detected once. The CDR3 spans 15 residues. Trimming cost V 6 bases and J 3 bases, with 16 bases left between them. Germline CDR1 ENHRY, CDR2 SYGVKD. The table came from immunoSEQ multiplex PCR; TCRdb's copy has only in-frame clones and leaves some out. The profile shows about 70,000 clones, about 90% of them singletons. The chain carries TRBV10-3 and TRBJ2-3, with a weak D call TRBD1 (6 bases). The sequencing here drew on peripheral blood, taken after pregnancy. The clonotype was recovered from a female donor with multiple sclerosis, enrolled in a pregnancy study. CDR3 protein: CAIRDTGRWTDTQYF. In DNA, the CDR3 is TGTGCCATCAGGGACACAGGGCGGTGGACAGATACGCAGTATTTT.